The entry below describes one T cell receptor (beta chain). The antigen remains undetermined. In germline, CDR1 is SGHRS, CDR2 YFSETQ. V shed 3 bases and J 1 base; nucleotides not matched to a gene: 6. The CDR3 extends over 15 amino acids. The sample belongs to a study of shared clonotypes between healthy human individuals. Study-wide background: Per donor, CD8 memory used one plate, CD8 naive used two, CD4 memory used three and CD4 naive used three. Regarding the study as a whole: The genetic and exposure-history diversity represented was limited by few donors. Clonotypes not shared had lower generation probabilities than those common to all four donors.

Into CD45RA+ naive and CD45RA-negative memory subsets, the CD4+ cells were split. The assay was immunoSEQ multiplex PCR, and TCRdb's table has in-frame clones only and misses some. The sample includes a few million clones, approximately 95% of them seen just once. This sequence was found in a man younger than 35 in good health. Some clones in this sample may be carry-over from other donors' samples. Sequenced input: naive CD4+ T cells from PBMCs. Stated subset: CD45RA+ positively selected. The chain joins TRBV5-1 to TRBJ1-1, with 7 bases lining up with TRBD1. CDR3 sequence reads: CASSWQGQKNTEAFF. The CDR3 DNA is TGCGCCAGCAGCTGGCAGGGACAGAAGAACACTGAAGCTTTCTTT.